This T cell receptor beta chain was documented in a study of T cells in Graves' hyperthyroidism and ophthalmopathy. For this clonotype: Its antigen is as yet unknown.

What was amplified from RNA transcripts were TCR beta CDR3 regions. The HTBI primer set drove a first-round RT-PCR of the TCR CDR3. A single record per CDR3 protein comes from TCRdb applying MiXCR to the multiplex PCR reads. The sample consists of approximately 590,000 distinct CDR3 sequences, around 14% of them appearing once. Deletions cut 7 bases from V and 1 base from J, with 11 bases between. The CDR3 covers 14 residues. Germline CDR1 SGHKS, CDR2 YYEKEE (reference sequence). Study-wide results and caveats: Before onset, by a median of approximately 6.8 months, the model predicted ophthalmopathy.

V gene TRBV5-5 combines with J gene TRBJ2-2; D unresolved. Source material: blood. This clonotype was sampled from a woman aged 25 to 45 with Graves' hyperthyroidism. The chain's CDR3 is CASSWVVNTGELFF. The CDR3 nucleotides read TGTGCCAGCTCTTGGGTGGTGAACACCGGGGAGCTGTTTTTT.